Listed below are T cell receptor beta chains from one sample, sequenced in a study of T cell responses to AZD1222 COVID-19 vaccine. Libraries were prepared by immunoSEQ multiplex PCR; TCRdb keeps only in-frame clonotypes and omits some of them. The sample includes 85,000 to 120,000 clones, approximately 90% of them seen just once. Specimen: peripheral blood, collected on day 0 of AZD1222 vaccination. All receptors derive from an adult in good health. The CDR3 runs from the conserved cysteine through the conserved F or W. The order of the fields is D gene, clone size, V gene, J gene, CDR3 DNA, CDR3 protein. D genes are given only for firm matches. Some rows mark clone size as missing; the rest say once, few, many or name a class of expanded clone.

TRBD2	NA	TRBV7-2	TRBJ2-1	TGTGCCAGCAGCTCCGGGACTAGCGGGCTTTACAATGAGCAGTTCTTC	CASSSGTSGLYNEQFF
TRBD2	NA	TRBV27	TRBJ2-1	TGTGCCACCATAGAGGGACTAGCGGGAGAGGGTGAGCAGTTCTTC	CATIEGLAGEGEQFF
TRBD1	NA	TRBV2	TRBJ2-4	TGTGCCAGCAGTGAAGGGATGGGGACAGGGAGTGGCAAAAACATTCAGTACTTC	CASSEGMGTGSGKNIQYF
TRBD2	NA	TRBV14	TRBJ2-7	TGTGCCAGCAGCCAGGACTCGGGACTAACCGCATCCTACGAGCAGTACTTC	CASSQDSGLTASYEQYF
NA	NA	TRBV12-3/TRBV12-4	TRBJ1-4	TGTGCCAGCACCAGGGGTAATGAAAAACTGTTTTTT	CASTRGNEKLFF
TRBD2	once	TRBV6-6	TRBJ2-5	TGTGCCAGCAGTCCCCGGTGGTGGACTAGCGGGAGGAAAGAGACCCAGTACTTC	CASSPRWWTSGRKETQYF
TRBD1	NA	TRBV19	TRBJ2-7	TGTGCCAGTAGTCGCCGGACAGGAGACTACGAGCAGTACTTC	CASSRRTGDYEQYF
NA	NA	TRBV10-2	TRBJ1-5	TGCGCCAGCAGTGAGAGGAGATCTGAGGGTGGTCAGCCCCAGCATTTT	CASSERRSEGGQPQHF
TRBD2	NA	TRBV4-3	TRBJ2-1	TGCGCCAGCAGCCTGCGACTAGCGGGAGGCTTCGAGCAGTTCTTC	CASSLRLAGGFEQFF
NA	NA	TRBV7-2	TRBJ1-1	TGTGCCAGCAGCTTCGGGGGCCGGAACACTGAAGCTTTCTTT	CASSFGGRNTEAFF
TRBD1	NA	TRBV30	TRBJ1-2	TGTGCCTGTCCCGGGACAGGGGGCTCTAACTATGGCTACACCTTC	CACPGTGGSNYGYTF
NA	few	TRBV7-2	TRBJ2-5	TGTGCCAGCAGTCGGTCGGAGACCCAGTACTTC	CASSRSETQYF
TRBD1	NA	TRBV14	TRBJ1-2	TGTGCCAGAATCCAACAGGGGGCGGCCAATTGTGGCTACACCTTC	CARIQQGAANCGYTF
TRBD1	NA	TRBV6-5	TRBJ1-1	TGTGCCAGCAGTTCCGGACAGGGGGCTAAAGCTTTCTTT	CASSSGQGAKAFF
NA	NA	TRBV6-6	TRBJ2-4	TGTGCCAGCAGACCCGAGGGGCGGGACATTCAGTACTTC	CASRPEGRDIQYF
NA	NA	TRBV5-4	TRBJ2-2	TGTGCCAGCAGCTGGACCCCAGCGGGCAGTACCGGGGAGCTGTTTTTT	CASSWTPAGSTGELFF
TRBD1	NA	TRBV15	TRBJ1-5	TGTGCCACCAGCAGGACAGGGGGTAGCAATCAGCCCCAGCATTTT	CATSRTGGSNQPQHF
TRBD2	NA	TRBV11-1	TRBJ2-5	TGTGCCAGCAGCTTCCAGCGGGAGGGCTTCGGGGAGACCCAGTACTTC	CASSFQREGFGETQYF
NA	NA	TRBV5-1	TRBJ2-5	TGCGCCAGCAGCTCTTGGGACCCCGCCGGGACCCAGTACTTC	CASSSWDPAGTQYF
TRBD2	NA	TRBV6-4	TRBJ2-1	TGTGCCAGCAGTGATGCTAGCGGGAGTGGACACAATGAGCAGTTCTTC	CASSDASGSGHNEQFF
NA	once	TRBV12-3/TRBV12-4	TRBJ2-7	TGTGCCAGCGGTCTGTCACTCTCCTACGAGCAGTACTTC	CASGLSLSYEQYF
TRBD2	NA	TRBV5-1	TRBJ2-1	TGCGCCAGCAGCTTGACTAGCGGGGATTACAATGAGCAGTTCTTC	CASSLTSGDYNEQFF
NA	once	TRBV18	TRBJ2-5	TGTGCCAGCTCACCATTCTCCCAAGAGACCCAGTACTTC	CASSPFSQETQYF
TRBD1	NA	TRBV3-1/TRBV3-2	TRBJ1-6	TGTGCCAGCAGCCGCCGGGACAGCGACGATTCACCCCTCCACTTT	CASSRRDSDDSPLHF
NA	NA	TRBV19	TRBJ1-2	TGTGCCAGTAGTATGTTCAGGGGTGGCTACACCTTC	CASSMFRGGYTF
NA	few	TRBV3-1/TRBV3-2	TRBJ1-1	TGTGCCAGCAGCCAAGACCGGACACCGAACACTGAAGCTTTCTTT	CASSQDRTPNTEAFF
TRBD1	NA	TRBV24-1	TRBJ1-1	TGTGCCACCAGTGATCCTGGGACAGGCAGTACTGAAGCTTTCTTT	CATSDPGTGSTEAFF
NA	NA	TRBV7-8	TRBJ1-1	TGTGCCAGCAGCTTCCGGGTCGGGGCCCAGAACACTGAAGCTTTCTTT	CASSFRVGAQNTEAFF
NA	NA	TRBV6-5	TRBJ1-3	TGTGCCAGCAGACACGAACAGAACCGTGGAAACACCATATATTTT	CASRHEQNRGNTIYF
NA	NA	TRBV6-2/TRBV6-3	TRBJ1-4	TGTGCCAGCAGTAAGCCGACAGGAATGGCAACTAATGAAAAACTGTTTTTT	CASSKPTGMATNEKLFF
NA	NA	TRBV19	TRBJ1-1	TGTGCCAGTAGTGCCCGGGGGGGGGCGAACACTGAAGCTTTCTTT	CASSARGGANTEAFF
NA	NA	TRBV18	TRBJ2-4	TGTGCCAGCTCACACGCCACGGTAGCCAAAAACATTCAGTACTTC	CASSHATVAKNIQYF
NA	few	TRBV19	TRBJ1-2	TGTGCCAGTGGGACGGCAGGGGAAGAGGTTGGCTACACCTTC	CASGTAGEEVGYTF
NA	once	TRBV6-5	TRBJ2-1	TGTGCCAGCAGTTACGACTTAGTGAAAAATGAGCAGTTCTTC	CASSYDLVKNEQFF
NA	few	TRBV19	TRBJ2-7	TGTGCCAGTAGTAGGAGGCTTGGGTTGGGCTACGAGCAGTACTTC	CASSRRLGLGYEQYF
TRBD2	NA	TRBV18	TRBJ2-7	TGTGCCAGCTCAGAAGGACTAGCGGACTCCTACGAGCAGTACTTC	CASSEGLADSYEQYF
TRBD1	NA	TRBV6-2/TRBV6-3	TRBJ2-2	TGTGCCAGCAGTTGGGGACAGGCCAGAAACACCGGGGAGCTGTTTTTT	CASSWGQARNTGELFF
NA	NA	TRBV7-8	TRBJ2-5	TGTGCCAGCACCCGAGGGGTCCAAGAGACCCAGTACTTC	CASTRGVQETQYF
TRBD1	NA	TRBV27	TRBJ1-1	TGTGCCAGCAGTCGAGACCCGACAGGGGTCACTGAAGCTTTCTTT	CASSRDPTGVTEAFF
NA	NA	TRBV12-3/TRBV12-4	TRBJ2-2	TGTGCCAGCAGCCTACAGGTCACCGGGGAGCTGTTTTTT	CASSLQVTGELFF
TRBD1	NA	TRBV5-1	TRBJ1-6	TGCGCCAGCAGCTTGGGAGCAGGGGGCTTAAGATCACCCCTCCACTTT	CASSLGAGGLRSPLHF
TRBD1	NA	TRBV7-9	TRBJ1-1	TGTGCCAGCAGCTTAGACAGGGGGCGCGACACTGAAGCTTTCTTT	CASSLDRGRDTEAFF
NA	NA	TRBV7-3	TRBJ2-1	TGTGCCAGCAGCTTAAATCCCTATATCGGTGAGCAGTTCTTC	CASSLNPYIGEQFF
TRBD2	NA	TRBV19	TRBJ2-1	TGTGCCAGAGCCAGTGCCCCCGGGACTACTCGAACCTACAATGAGCAGTTCTTC	CARASAPGTTRTYNEQFF
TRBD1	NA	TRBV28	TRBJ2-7	TGTGCCAGCAGTCCGTCGACGGGACAGGGGATTAGGGGGCAGTACTTC	CASSPSTGQGIRGQYF
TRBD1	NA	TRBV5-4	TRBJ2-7	TGTGCCAGCAGCCTCGGCCCTGACAGGGGGCCCTACGAGCAGTACTTC	CASSLGPDRGPYEQYF
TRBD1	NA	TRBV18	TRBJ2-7	TGTGCCAGCTCACCACCCCAGGGGGCGTCCTACGAGCAGTACTTC	CASSPPQGASYEQYF
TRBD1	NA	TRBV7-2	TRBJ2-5	TGTGCCAGCAGCTATGGACAGGCCGGGGAGACCCAGTACTTC	CASSYGQAGETQYF
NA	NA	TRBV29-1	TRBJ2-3	TGCAGCGTCGCTCTGACAGATACGCAGTATTTT	CSVALTDTQYF
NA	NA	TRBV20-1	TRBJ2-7	TGCAGTGCTAGCGATATCTACGAGCAGTACTTC	CSASDIYEQYF
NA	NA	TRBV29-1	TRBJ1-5	TGCAGCGTTGAAGGCCAGTCGGGTCAGCCCCAGCATTTT	CSVEGQSGQPQHF
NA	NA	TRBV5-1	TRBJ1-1	TGCGCCAGCAGCTTCGGAGTTGACACTGAAGCTTTCTTT	CASSFGVDTEAFF
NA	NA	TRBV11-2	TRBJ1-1	TGTGCCAGCAGCTACCAGATCAAGGGTTATACTGAAGCTTTCTTT	CASSYQIKGYTEAFF
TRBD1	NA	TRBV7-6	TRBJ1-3	TGTGCCAGCAGCTTAGAGGCGGGACAGGGGGGAAACACCATATATTTT	CASSLEAGQGGNTIYF
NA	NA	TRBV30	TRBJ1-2	TGTGCCGCAACACAGGGAACTGGATATGGCTACACCTTC	CAATQGTGYGYTF